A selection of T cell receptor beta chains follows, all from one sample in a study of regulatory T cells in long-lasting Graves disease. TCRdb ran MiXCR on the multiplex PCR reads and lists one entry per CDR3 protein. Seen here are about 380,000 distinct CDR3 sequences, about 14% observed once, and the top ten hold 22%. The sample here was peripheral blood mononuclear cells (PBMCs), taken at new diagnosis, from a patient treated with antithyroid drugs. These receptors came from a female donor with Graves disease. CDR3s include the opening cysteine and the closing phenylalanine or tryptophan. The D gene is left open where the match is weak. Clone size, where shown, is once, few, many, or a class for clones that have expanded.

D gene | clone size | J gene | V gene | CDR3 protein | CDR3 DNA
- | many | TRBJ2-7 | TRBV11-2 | CASSLTRSSYEQYF | TGTGCCAGCAGCCTTACCCGGAGCTCCTACGAGCAGTACTTC
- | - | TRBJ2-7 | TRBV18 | CASSPLGRSPYEQYF | TGTGCCAGCTCACCTCTGGGACGGAGTCCCTACGAGCAGTACTTC
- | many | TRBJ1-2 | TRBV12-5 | CASGLVPGKNGYTF | TGTGCTAGTGGTTTGGTACCAGGAAAGAATGGCTACACCTTC
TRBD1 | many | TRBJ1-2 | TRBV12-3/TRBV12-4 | CASSLAGDRVRGYTF | TGTGCCAGCAGTTTAGCCGGGGACAGGGTGCGCGGCTACACCTTC
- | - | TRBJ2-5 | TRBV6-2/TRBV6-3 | CASSLYPRKTQETQYF | TGTGCCAGCAGTCTCTACCCCAGGAAGACCCAAGAGACCCAGTACTTC
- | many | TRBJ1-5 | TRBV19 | CASSQASYQPQHF | TGTGCCAGTAGTCAAGCCTCCTATCAGCCCCAGCATTTT
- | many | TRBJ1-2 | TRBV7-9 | CASSYDLIDSSDYGYTF | TGTGCCAGCAGCTACGATCTAATTGACAGCTCTGACTATGGCTACACCTTC
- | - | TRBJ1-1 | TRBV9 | CASSGDGHEAFF | TGTGCCAGCAGCGGAGACGGCCACGAAGCTTTCTTT
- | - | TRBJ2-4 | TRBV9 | CASSVEPSAKNIQYF | TGTGCCAGCAGCGTAGAACCTAGCGCCAAAAACATTCAGTACTTC
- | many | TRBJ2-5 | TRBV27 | CASSLWGAQETQYF | TGTGCCAGCAGTTTGTGGGGGGCCCAAGAGACCCAGTACTTC
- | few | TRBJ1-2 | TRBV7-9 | CASSLAEYGYTF | TGTGCCAGCAGCTTAGCAGAATATGGCTACACCTTC
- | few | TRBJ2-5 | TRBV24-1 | CATSDRTDIQETQYF | TGTGCCACCAGTGATCGGACAGACATACAAGAGACCCAGTACTTC
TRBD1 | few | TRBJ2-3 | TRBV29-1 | CSVDQGAGTGTDTQYF | TGCAGCGTTGACCAAGGTGCCGGGACAGGGACAGATACGCAGTATTTT
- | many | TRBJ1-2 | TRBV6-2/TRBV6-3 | CASSAATGANYGYTF | TGTGCCAGCAGTGCGGCGACCGGGGCTAACTATGGCTACACCTTC
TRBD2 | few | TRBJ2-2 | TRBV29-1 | CSVEMAGEYGGELFF | TGCAGCGTTGAGATGGCGGGAGAATATGGCGGGGAGCTGTTTTTT
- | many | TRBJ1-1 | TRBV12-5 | CASGLVISGGPDGVGTEAFF | TGTGCTAGTGGTTTGGTAATCTCCGGGGGCCCGGATGGAGTAGGCACTGAAGCTTTCTTT
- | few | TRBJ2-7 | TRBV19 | CASSMDRWDYEQYF | TGTGCCAGTAGTATGGATCGGTGGGACTACGAGCAGTACTTC
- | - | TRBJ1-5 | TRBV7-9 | CASRQGGEDQPQHF | TGTGCCAGCAGGCAGGGAGGTGAGGATCAGCCCCAGCATTTT
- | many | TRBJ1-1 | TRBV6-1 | CASSRGSYSVNTEAFF | TGTGCCAGCAGTAGGGGTAGTTACTCAGTGAACACTGAAGCTTTCTTT
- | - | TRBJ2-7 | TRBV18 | CASSPAGTPHYEQYF | TGTGCCAGCTCACCGGCCGGGACCCCACATTACGAGCAGTACTTC
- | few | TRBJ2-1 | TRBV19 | CASSIDPYNEQFF | TGTGCCAGTAGTATAGACCCCTACAATGAGCAGTTCTTC
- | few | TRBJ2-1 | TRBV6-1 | CASSDSFSNEQFF | TGTGCCAGCAGCGACAGTTTTTCCAATGAGCAGTTCTTC
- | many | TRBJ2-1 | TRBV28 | CASRTDNEQFF | TGTGCCAGCCGGACTGATAATGAGCAGTTCTTC
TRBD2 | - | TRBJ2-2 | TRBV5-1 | CASSIGLAGVETGELFF | TGCGCCAGCAGCATCGGACTAGCGGGAGTAGAGACCGGGGAGCTGTTTTTT
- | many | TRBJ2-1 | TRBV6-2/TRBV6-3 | CASRIYNEQFF | TGTGCCAGCAGGATCTACAATGAGCAGTTCTTC
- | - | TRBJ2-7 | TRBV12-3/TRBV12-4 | CASSLPGVGYEQYF | TGTGCCAGCAGTTTGCCGGGAGTTGGCTACGAGCAGTACTTC
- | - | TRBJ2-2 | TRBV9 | CASSLRTGPNTGELFF | TGTGCCAGCAGCCTTAGAACGGGACCAAACACCGGGGAGCTGTTTTTT
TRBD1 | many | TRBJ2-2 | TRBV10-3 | CATKETGANTGELFF | TGTGCCACCAAAGAAACAGGGGCGAACACCGGGGAGCTGTTTTTT
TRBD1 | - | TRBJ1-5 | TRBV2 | CASTGQGDQPQHF | TGTGCCAGCACGGGACAGGGGGATCAGCCCCAGCATTTT
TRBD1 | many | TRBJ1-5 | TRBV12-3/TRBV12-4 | CASSITGGRNQPQHF | TGTGCCAGCAGTATAACAGGGGGCAGGAATCAGCCCCAGCATTTT
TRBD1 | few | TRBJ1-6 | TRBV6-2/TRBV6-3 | CATGRRQGSSSSYNSPLHF | TGTGCCACCGGTCGGCGACAGGGGAGTTCTAGCTCCTATAATTCACCCCTCCACTTT
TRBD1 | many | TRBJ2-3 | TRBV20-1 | CSAGTASSTDTQYF | TGCAGTGCCGGGACAGCCTCTAGCACAGATACGCAGTATTTT
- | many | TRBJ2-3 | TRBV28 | CASSPSRDLTDTQYF | TGTGCCAGCAGTCCGAGCAGGGACCTCACAGATACGCAGTATTTT
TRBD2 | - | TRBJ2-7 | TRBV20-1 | CSAQTSSGSIHEQYF | TGCAGTGCTCAAACCTCTAGCGGGAGCATCCACGAGCAGTACTTC
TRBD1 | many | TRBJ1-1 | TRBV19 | CASTPGQGLNTEAFF | TGTGCCAGTACCCCGGGACAGGGGTTGAACACTGAAGCTTTCTTT
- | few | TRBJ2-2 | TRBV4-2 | CASSRRGAGELFF | TGTGCCAGCAGCCGGCGAGGAGCCGGGGAGCTGTTTTTT
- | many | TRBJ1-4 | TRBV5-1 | CASQRDTTNEKLFF | TGCGCCAGCCAACGGGACACAACTAATGAAAAACTGTTTTTT
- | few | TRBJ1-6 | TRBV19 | CATSSGGASSYNSPLHF | TGTGCCACCTCCTCCGGGGGGGCCAGCTCCTATAATTCACCCCTCCACTTT
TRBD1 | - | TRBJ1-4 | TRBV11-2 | CASSLRGGTNEKLFF | TGTGCCAGCAGCCTCAGGGGGGGAACTAATGAAAAACTGTTTTTT
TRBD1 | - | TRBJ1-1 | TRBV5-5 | CASSKQGANTEAFF | TGTGCCAGCAGCAAACAGGGGGCGAACACTGAAGCTTTCTTT
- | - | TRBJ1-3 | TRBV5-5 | CASSFVLSGNTIYF | TGTGCCAGCAGCTTTGTCCTCTCTGGAAACACCATATATTTT
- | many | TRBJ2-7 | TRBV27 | CASSLVGHSSSYEQYF | TGTGCCAGCAGTTTAGTGGGCCACTCGAGCTCCTACGAGCAGTACTTC
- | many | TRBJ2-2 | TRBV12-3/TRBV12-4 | CASSLGTVTGELFF | TGTGCCAGCAGTCTTGGGACTGTCACCGGGGAGCTGTTTTTT
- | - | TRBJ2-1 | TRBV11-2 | CASSLGSRGQFF | TGTGCCAGCAGCTTGGGCAGCCGGGGGCAGTTCTTC
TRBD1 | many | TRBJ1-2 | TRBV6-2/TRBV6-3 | CASSSPEQGADYGYTF | TGTGCCAGCAGTTCACCTGAACAGGGGGCGGACTATGGCTACACCTTC
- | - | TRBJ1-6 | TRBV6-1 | CASSRQGKSPLHF | TGTGCCAGCTCCCGCCAAGGGAAATCACCCCTCCACTTT
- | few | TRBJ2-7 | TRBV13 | CASSFRTYEQYF | TGTGCCAGCAGCTTTAGGACCTACGAGCAGTACTTC
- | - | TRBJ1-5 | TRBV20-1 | CSAPPGRQGQPQHF | TGCAGTGCCCCGCCAGGCCGCCAAGGTCAGCCCCAGCATTTT
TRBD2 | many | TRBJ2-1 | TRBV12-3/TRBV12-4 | CASSPGLAGGNEQFF | TGTGCCAGCAGCCCTGGACTAGCGGGAGGCAATGAGCAGTTCTTC
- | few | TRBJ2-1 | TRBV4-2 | CASSKGFGEGNEQFF | TGTGCCAGCAGCAAGGGATTTGGGGAAGGGAATGAGCAGTTCTTC
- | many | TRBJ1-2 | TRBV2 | CASSEDVGAVWGYTF | TGTGCCAGCAGTGAAGACGTAGGGGCAGTTTGGGGCTACACCTTC
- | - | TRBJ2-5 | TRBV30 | CAWSVNRGETQYF | TGTGCCTGGAGTGTAAACAGAGGGGAGACCCAGTACTTC
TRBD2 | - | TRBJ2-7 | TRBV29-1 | CSVSSGASYEQYF | TGCAGCGTTTCTAGCGGGGCCTCCTACGAGCAGTACTTC
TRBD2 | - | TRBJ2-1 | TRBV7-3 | CASGLAGGPASEQFF | TGTGCCAGCGGACTAGCGGGAGGGCCAGCGTCCGAGCAGTTCTTC
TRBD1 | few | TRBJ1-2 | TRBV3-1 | CASSYQDREGYGYTF | TGTGCCAGCAGTTACCAGGACAGGGAGGGCTATGGCTACACCTTC
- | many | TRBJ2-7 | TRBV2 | CASSGGLVLVPTYEQYF | TGTGCCAGCAGTGGGGGGCTGGTGTTGGTACCAACCTACGAGCAGTACTTC
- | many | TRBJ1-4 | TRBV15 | CATSRDSGAGYEKLFF | TGTGCCACCAGCAGAGATTCCGGGGCAGGTTATGAAAAACTGTTTTTT
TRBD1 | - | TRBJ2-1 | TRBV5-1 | CASSFLTGSGYEQFF | TGCGCCAGCAGCTTCCTGACAGGGTCGGGCTATGAGCAGTTCTTC
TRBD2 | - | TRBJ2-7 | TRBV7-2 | CASSADRLAGGNVYEQYF | TGTGCCAGCAGCGCCGACAGACTAGCGGGGGGGAATGTCTACGAGCAGTACTTC
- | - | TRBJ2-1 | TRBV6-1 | CASSTGVASQFF | TGTGCCAGCAGTACGGGCGTGGCTAGCCAGTTCTTC